This is a list of T cell receptor beta chains from one sample in a study of blood T cell repertoires in COVID-19. The table came from immunoSEQ multiplex PCR; TCRdb's copy has only in-frame clones and leaves some out. The sample contains approximately 70,000 clones, about 89% of which appear only once. The sequencing sample was made of peripheral blood. These receptors were collected from an older woman with acute or convalescent COVID-19. Both conserved end residues are part of each CDR3. The D gene is left open where the match is weak. Clone size is given for some rows only: seen once, a few or many times, or a class if the clone is expanded.

length	size	V	J	D	DNA	CDR3
15	.	TRBV9	TRBJ2-7	TRBD2	TGTGCCAGCAGCGTAGCAAGCGGGGGGGCGGAAGAGCAGTACTTC	CASSVASGGAEEQYF
17	.	TRBV5-1	TRBJ2-6	.	TGCGCCAGCAGCTTGAGGAGTAGAGACTCTGGGGCCAACGTCCTGACTTTC	CASSLRSRDSGANVLTF
17	.	TRBV5-1	TRBJ2-5	TRBD2	TGCGCCAGCAGCTTGGCTGGACCCTCCGGGGGGCAAGAGACCCAGTACTTC	CASSLAGPSGGQETQYF
12	.	TRBV30	TRBJ1-2	.	TGTGCCTGTCCGGGACATAGCTATGGCTACACCTTC	CACPGHSYGYTF
15	.	TRBV30	TRBJ2-1	TRBD1	TGTGCCTGGGGGGGCCGGGACAGAAGCTACAATGAGCAGTTCTTC	CAWGGRDRSYNEQFF
12	.	TRBV6-1	TRBJ1-2	.	TGTGCCAGCAGTGAACGGAACTATGGCTACACCTTC	CASSERNYGYTF
16	.	TRBV6-5	TRBJ2-1	TRBD2	TGTGCCAGCAGTTACTCGAGTAGCGGGGGGGCCGGAGAGCAGTTCTTC	CASSYSSSGGAGEQFF
14	.	TRBV28	TRBJ2-3	.	TGTGCCAGCAGTTTTAGCGGAATCACAGATACGCAGTATTTT	CASSFSGITDTQYF
16	.	TRBV30	TRBJ2-2	TRBD2	TGTGCCTGGAGTGGTGCTAGCGGGGGGGGTACCGGGGAGCTGTTTTTT	CAWSGASGGGTGELFF
19	.	TRBV4-2	TRBJ1-6	TRBD1	TGTGCCAGCAGCCAAGCGATTAACAGGGGCTCCGTGGGGAATTCACCCCTCCACTTT	CASSQAINRGSVGNSPLHF
14	.	TRBV19	TRBJ1-2	.	TGTGCCAGTAGTATATCAGAGGTCGTCGGGGGCTACACCTTC	CASSISEVVGGYTF
15	.	TRBV4-1	TRBJ1-5	.	TGCGCCAGCAGCCAAGATGGCAGGGGCAATCAGCCCCAGCATTTT	CASSQDGRGNQPQHF
16	once	TRBV3-1/TRBV3-2	TRBJ2-1	.	TGTGCCAGCAGCCAAGAACTTCCGGGGATAGGCAATGAGCAGTTCTTC	CASSQELPGIGNEQFF
14	.	TRBV7-8	TRBJ1-1	.	TGTGCCAGCAGCCTAACCGACAGGAACACTGAAGCTTTCTTT	CASSLTDRNTEAFF
13	.	TRBV30	TRBJ1-1	.	TGTGCCTGGAGTCCTTCTAAGAACACTGAAGCTTTCTTT	CAWSPSKNTEAFF
15	.	TRBV5-1	TRBJ2-7	TRBD1	TGCGCCAGCAGCACCGCGGGCAGGGGGCTTTACGAGCAGTACTTC	CASSTAGRGLYEQYF
13	.	TRBV10-3	TRBJ1-6	TRBD1	TGTGCCATCAGTGGAGGACAGGGGTCACCCCTCCACTTT	CAISGGQGSPLHF
15	few	TRBV7-2	TRBJ1-4	.	TGTGCCAGCAGCCCGGGCGGCAGGGTTGATGAAAAACTGTTTTTT	CASSPGGRVDEKLFF
15	.	TRBV3-1/TRBV3-2	TRBJ2-7	TRBD1	TGTGCCAGCAGCCCTAGGACAGGAGCTTGGGACGAGCAGTACTTC	CASSPRTGAWDEQYF
13	.	TRBV12-3/TRBV12-4	TRBJ1-2	TRBD1	TGTGCCAGCAGTTCGGACAGGAACTATGGCTACACCTTC	CASSSDRNYGYTF
19	.	TRBV19	TRBJ2-4	TRBD1	TGTGCCAGTAGTATCTCCGGGACAGGGAGATACCTAGCCAAAAACATTCAGTACTTC	CASSISGTGRYLAKNIQYF
15	few	TRBV6-6	TRBJ2-3	TRBD1	TGTGCCAGCAGTTCCTCCCGGGACAGGGCCGATACGCAGTATTTT	CASSSSRDRADTQYF
15	.	TRBV28	TRBJ2-1	.	TGTGCCAGCAGTTTTCTTAGGGGCTCCTACAATGAGCAGTTCTTC	CASSFLRGSYNEQFF